Below are 21 T cell receptor beta chains sequenced from a single sample in a study of immune heterogeneity within non-small cell lung tumors. TCR beta CDR3 was amplified by multiplex PCR, first round roughly 10 cycles, 32 V and 13 J primers. Each CDR3 protein gets one entry after TCRdb re-called the multiplex PCR reads with MiXCR. The sample includes around 10,000 distinct CDR3 sequences, around 30% seen only once; the top ten take under 15%. For each sample, template was approximately 640 ng of bulk tumor genomic DNA. Several spatially distant biopsies were obtained per primary tumor intraoperatively. Their non-small cell lung cancer was newly diagnosed and untreated, and the patients underwent curative surgery. Sequencing was done on a sample of lung tumor tissue. These receptors originate from a man aged 45-65 years with non-small cell lung cancer.

A few counts support this clonotype. V is TRBV9 and J is TRBJ2-3, with 8 bases identical to TRBD2. V was clipped by 0 bases and J by 4 bases; unmatched bases: 7. CDR3 length: 16 amino acids. Germline assignment: CDR1 SGDLS and CDR2 YYNGEE. CDR3 sequence reads: CASSVVGTSDSDTQYF. The CDR3 nucleotides are TGTGCCAGCAGCGTAGTCGGGACTAGTGACTCAGATACGCAGTATTTT.

A remark on this clonotype: The final CDR3 position lacks the conserved phenylalanine or tryptophan, pointing to a likely read error. J is TRBJ1-5 and V is TRBV5-1; the D is unclear. The length of the CDR3 is 12 residues. Germline values: CDR1 SGHRS, CDR2 YFSETQ. CDR3 DNA: TGCGTGTTTGATAGGGTTCGGCAGCCCCAGCATTTG. Its protein is CVFDRVRQPQHL.

The sample holds a few counts of this clonotype. The chain is built from TRBV3-1 and TRBJ2-5; no clear D gene. V was clipped by 0 bases and J by 6 bases, with 14 bases between them. Germline lookup yields CDR1 LGHDT and CDR2 YNNKEL (reference sequence). This CDR3 spans 15 amino acids. CDR3 residues: CASSQDHQSIKTQYF. The CDR3 bases are TGTGCCAGCAGCCAAGATCACCAGAGTATTAAGACCCAGTACTTC.

The chain uses TRBV10-3 and TRBJ1-1; D ambiguous. The germline V gene has CDR1 ENHRY and CDR2 SYGVKD. V was shortened by 3 bases and J by 5 bases, with 13 bases between the two germline ends. CDR3 length: 14 amino acids. The CDR3 sequence is CAISDFSRDTEAFF. For the CDR3, the DNA is TGTGCCATCAGTGATTTTTCCCGGGATACTGAAGCTTTCTTT.

About this clonotype: This could be a read error, since a much larger clone is one nucleotide away. CDR3 region: CASSQLGHNSGNTIYF. In DNA, the CDR3 is TGTGCCAGCAGCCAACTCGGACATAACTCTGGAAACACCATATATTTT. This chain joins TRBV4-2 and TRBJ1-3; weak D call: TRBD1 (5 bases). V dropped 2 bases and J dropped 0 bases, with 11 bases sitting between them. CDR3 length equals 16 residues. Germline V gives CDR1 LGHNA, CDR2 YNFKEQ.

The gene calls are TRBV5-1 and TRBJ1-1, with a tentative D call TRBD1 (6 bases). Trimming stripped 0 bases from V and 0 bases from J, with 15 bases between. The germline gives CDR1 SGHRS, CDR2 YFSETQ. This CDR3 region has 17 residues. The chain's CDR3 is CASSLATGGYMNTEAFF. The CDR3 DNA is TGCGCCAGCAGCTTGGCCACGGGGGGCTACATGAACACTGAAGCTTTCTTT.

Within the sample, this clonotype is medium-sized. The chain uses TRBV30 and TRBJ1-6; D is undetermined. Trimming stripped 2 bases from V and 11 bases from J, with 13 bases between. The CDR3 spans 13 residues. Germline values: CDR1 GTSNPN, CDR2 SVGIG (reference sequence). CDR3 region: CAWSPLTGTPLHF. CDR3 DNA: TGTGCCTGGAGTCCCCTTACCGGGACACCCCTCCACTTT. Looking up the rest from reference TRBV30 and TRBJ1-6 gives the full variable domain: SQTIHQWPATLVQPVGSPLSLECTVEGTSNPNLYWYRQAAGRGLQLLFYSVGIGQISSEVPQNLSASRPQDRQFILSSKKLLLSDSGFYLCAWSPLTGTPLHFGNGTRLTVT.

The chain is built from TRBV20-1 and TRBJ1-5, with TRBD1 identical over 11 bases. Germline V gene data show CDR1 as DFQATT and CDR2 as SNEGSKA (reference sequence). V shed 3 bases and J 1 base; nucleotides not matched to a gene: 11. The CDR3 length is 18 residues. In DNA form, the CDR3 reads TGCAGTGCTAGTTCCGGACAGGGGGCTTCACTAAGCAATCAGCCCCAGCATTTT. Encoded protein: CSASSGQGASLSNQPQHF.

The V and J genes are TRBV5-1 and TRBJ1-6; TRBD1 aligns across 7 bases. CDR1 is SGHRS, CDR2 YFSETQ, per germline. V shed 4 bases, J shed 8 bases, and the junction held 12 bases outside the gene matches. The CDR3 contains 16 residues. In nucleotides, the CDR3 is TGCGCCAGCAGCCCGAACCTCAGGGGGAGCTATTCACCCCTCCACTTT. Protein product: CASSPNLRGSYSPLHF.

This clonotype is medium-sized within its sample. The genes are TRBV5-1 and TRBJ2-3; no firm D call. The germline V and J ends were trimmed by 4 bases and 6 bases, with 15 bases remaining between them. The CDR3 runs to 14 residues. CDR1 and CDR2 from the germline V gene are SGHRS and YFSETQ. CDR3 sequence: CASSPTTATDTQYF. Written as DNA, the CDR3 is TGCGCCAGCAGCCCGACAACGGCTACCGATACGCAGTATTTT.

Ten or more counts support this clonotype. V is TRBV5-1 and J is TRBJ1-2; D is ambiguous. The CDR3 totals 12 residues. Germline assignment: CDR1 SGHRS and CDR2 YFSETQ. The ends were cut back, 4 bases at V and 3 bases at J, with 7 bases in the middle. CDR3 sequence (DNA): TGCGCCAGCAGCCCTGGGGACTATGGCTACACCTTC. As protein: CASSPGDYGYTF.

This clonotype qualifies as medium-sized (0.01 to 0.1%). This chain connects TRBV6-1 to TRBJ2-7; 8 bases match TRBD1. The V and J ends lost 5 bases and 2 bases, in that order; junction bases with no gene match: 8. This CDR3 has 15 residues. Germline lookup yields CDR1 MNHNS and CDR2 SASEGT. In DNA form, the CDR3 reads TGTGCCAGCAGTACGTCCGGGACAGGACCCTACGAGCAGTACTTC. Its translation: CASSTSGTGPYEQYF.

Within the sample, this clonotype is medium-sized (0.01 to 0.1%). V is TRBV5-1 and J is TRBJ2-3; no clear D. This CDR3 spans 14 amino acids. Germline V lookup: CDR1 SGHRS, CDR2 YFSETQ. V lost 6 bases to trimming and J lost 0 bases, with 11 bases between them. CDR3 region: CASTTLVSTDTQYF. For the CDR3, the DNA is TGCGCCAGCACCACCTTAGTAAGCACAGATACGCAGTATTTT.

In its sample, this clonotype is medium-sized. The J gene is TRBJ2-7, the V gene TRBV2; a weak D match, TRBD1 (5 bases). The CDR3 has 12 residues. V lost 4 bases, J lost 6 bases, and 10 bases lay in between. The germline gives CDR1 SNHLY, CDR2 FYNNEI. CDR3 DNA sequence: TGTGCCAGCAGTGGCCAGGGAATCGAGCAGTACTTC. This encodes CASSGQGIEQYF.

This clonotype rates as medium-sized. The gene calls are TRBV2 and TRBJ2-7; 8 nucleotides line up with TRBD1. V lost 3 bases to trimming and J lost 6 bases; unmatched junction nucleotides: 4. The CDR3 runs to 13 residues. Germline V lookup: CDR1 SNHLY, CDR2 FYNNEI. The CDR3: CASSEDRDLEQYF. The CDR3 bases are TGTGCCAGCAGTGAGGACAGGGATCTCGAGCAGTACTTC.

This clonotype was observed many times. The chain combines TRBV20-1 with TRBJ2-3; D uncertain. CDR3 length: 12 residues. Germline assignment: CDR1 DFQATT and CDR2 SNEGSKA (reference sequence). V lost 6 bases to trimming and J lost 1 base, with 8 bases between them. CDR3 DNA: TGCAGTGCCGGTCAGGGCACAGATACGCAGTATTTT. Its translation: CSAGQGTDTQYF.

As for this clonotype: A read error may be the cause here, since a much bigger clone is one base away. The chain links TRBV20-1 to TRBJ2-7; weak D call: TRBD1 (6 bases). Per the germline V gene, CDR1 is DFQATT and CDR2 is SNEGSKA (reference sequence). There are 14 residues in the CDR3. CDR3 DNA sequence: TGCATTGCTAGAATCGGGACAAAATCCTACGAGCAGTACTTC. Its translation: CIARIGTKSYEQYF.

The chain is built from TRBV27 and TRBJ2-2; a possible D gene is TRBD2 (6 bases). In germline, CDR1 is MNHEY, CDR2 SMNVEV (reference sequence). This CDR3 has 15 residues. With 9 bases removed from V and 9 bases from J, the gap between germline ends came to 23 bases. The CDR3 loop is CASRQPGRGTRELFF. In DNA form, the CDR3 reads TGTGCCAGTAGACAGCCTGGACGGGGGACCCGGGAGCTGTTTTTT.

V gene TRBV6-5 combines with J gene TRBJ2-3; perhaps TRBD1 as D (6 bases). The CDR3 is 17 residues long. Germline CDR1 MNHEY, CDR2 SVGAGI. V lost 0 bases and J 4 bases, leaving 17 bases between the germline ends. The CDR3 loop is CASSYSWTALMSDTQYF. In DNA, the CDR3 is TGTGCCAGCAGTTACTCGTGGACAGCTTTAATGTCAGATACGCAGTATTTT.

This clonotype is labeled medium-sized (0.01 to 0.1%). The chain employs TRBV19 and TRBJ2-3; D possibly corresponds to TRBD2 (5 bases). The length of the CDR3 is 15 residues. Germline CDR1 is LNHDA and CDR2 is SQIVND (reference sequence). The ends were cut back, 3 bases at V and 2 bases at J, with 12 bases in the middle. In DNA, the CDR3 is TGTGCCAGTAGTATCAGAGCGGAATACACAGATACGCAGTATTTT. Encoded protein: CASSIRAEYTDTQYF.

In its sample, this clonotype was seen a few times. This sequence joins TRBV12-3 or TRBV12-4 and TRBJ2-5; 10 bases align to TRBD1. With 1 base clipped from V and 5 bases from J, the junction kept 4 bases outside the gene matches. There are 15 residues in the CDR3. The CDR3 region has the DNA TGTGCCAGCAGTTTAGGACAGGGGGCGGTGGAGACCCAGTACTTC. It encodes CASSLGQGAVETQYF.